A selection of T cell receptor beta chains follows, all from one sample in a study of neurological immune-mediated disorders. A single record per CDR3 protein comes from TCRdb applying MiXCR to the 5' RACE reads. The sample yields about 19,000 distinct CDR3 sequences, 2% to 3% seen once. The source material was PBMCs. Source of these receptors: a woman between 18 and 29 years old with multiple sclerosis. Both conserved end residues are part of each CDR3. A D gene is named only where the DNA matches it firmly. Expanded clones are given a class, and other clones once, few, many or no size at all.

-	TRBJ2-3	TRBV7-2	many	CASTGLGLSTDTQYF	TGTGCCAGCACAGGGTTGGGCCTCAGCACAGATACGCAGTATTTT
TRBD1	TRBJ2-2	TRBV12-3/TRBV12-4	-	CASSFGQGTGELFF	TGTGCCAGCAGTTTTGGACAGGGAACCGGGGAGCTGTTTTTT
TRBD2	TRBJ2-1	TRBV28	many	CASRRTSPGYNEQFF	TGTGCCAGCAGACGGACTAGTCCGGGGTACAATGAGCAGTTCTTC
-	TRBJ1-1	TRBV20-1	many	CSASINLATEAFF	TGCAGTGCTAGTATCAATCTGGCCACTGAAGCTTTCTTT
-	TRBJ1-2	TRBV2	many	CASSRQPNYGYTF	TGTGCCAGCAGCAGACAGCCTAACTATGGCTACACCTTC
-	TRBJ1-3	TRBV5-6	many	CASSETGNTIYF	TGTGCCAGCAGCGAGACTGGAAACACCATATATTTT
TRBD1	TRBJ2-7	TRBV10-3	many	CAISVVLGQDIYEQYF	TGTGCCATCAGTGTGGTCCTAGGACAGGACATCTACGAGCAGTACTTC
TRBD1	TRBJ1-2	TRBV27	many	CASSFMGTGSWGYTF	TGTGCCAGCAGTTTTATGGGGACAGGGTCGTGGGGCTACACCTTC
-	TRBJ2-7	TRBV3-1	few	CASRKVHEQYF	TGTGCCAGCAGAAAAGTCCACGAGCAGTACTTC
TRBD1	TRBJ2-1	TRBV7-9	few	CASSFSLRSGTGWNEQFF	TGTGCCAGCAGCTTCTCTTTAAGGTCCGGGACAGGCTGGAATGAGCAGTTCTTC
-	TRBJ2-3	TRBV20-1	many	CSARPTGSGTDTQYF	TGCAGTGCTAGACCCACAGGGTCGGGGACAGATACGCAGTATTTT
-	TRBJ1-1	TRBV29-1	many	CSVIRDTEAFF	TGCAGCGTAATCAGGGACACTGAAGCTTTCTTT
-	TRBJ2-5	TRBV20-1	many	CSATTSPSSGTQYF	TGCAGTGCGACGACTAGTCCCAGTAGTGGGACCCAGTACTTC
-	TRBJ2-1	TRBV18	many	CASSPPRDRIFSEQFF	TGTGCCAGCTCACCACCGCGAGACAGGATATTCAGTGAGCAGTTCTTC
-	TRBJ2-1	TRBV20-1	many	CSARGGTVNNEQFF	TGCAGTGCTAGAGGGGGGACTGTTAACAATGAGCAGTTCTTC
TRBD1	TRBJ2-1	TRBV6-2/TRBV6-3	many	CASGDRGRNEQFF	TGTGCCAGCGGCGACAGGGGGAGAAATGAGCAGTTCTTC
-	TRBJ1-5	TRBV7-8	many	CASRPDESNQPQHF	TGTGCCAGCAGACCGGACGAGAGCAATCAGCCCCAGCATTTT
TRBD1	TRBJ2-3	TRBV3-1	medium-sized	CASSQTGDGGDTQYF	TGTGCCAGCAGCCAGACAGGGGACGGCGGAGATACGCAGTATTTT
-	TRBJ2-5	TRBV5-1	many	CASSLGSGGFQETQYF	TGCGCCAGCAGCTTGGGATCAGGGGGGTTCCAAGAGACCCAGTACTTC
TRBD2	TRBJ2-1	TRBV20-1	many	CSARTTHSGSDINEQFF	TGCAGTGCTAGAACAACCCATAGCGGGAGTGACATTAATGAGCAGTTCTTC
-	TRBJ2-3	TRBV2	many	CASSEVGHTDTQYF	TGTGCCAGCAGTGAGGTGGGGCACACAGATACGCAGTATTTT
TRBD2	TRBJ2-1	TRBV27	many	CASSSSGGAYNEQFF	TGTGCCAGCAGCTCTAGCGGGGGGGCCTACAATGAGCAGTTCTTC
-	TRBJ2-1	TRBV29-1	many	CSVEGTENNEQFF	TGCAGCGTTGAAGGGACGGAGAACAATGAGCAGTTCTTC
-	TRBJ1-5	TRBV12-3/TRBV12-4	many	CASSFRAGGLGNQPQHF	TGTGCCAGCAGTTTTAGGGCAGGCGGATTGGGCAATCAGCCCCAGCATTTT
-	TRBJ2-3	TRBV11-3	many	CASSFGRSSDTQYF	TGTGCCAGCAGCTTCGGACGGTCCTCCGATACGCAGTATTTT
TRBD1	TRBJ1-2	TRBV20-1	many	CSATHGTGEPGGYTF	TGCAGTGCTACTCATGGGACAGGGGAGCCCGGTGGCTACACCTTC
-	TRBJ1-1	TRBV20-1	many	CSAYKRDTEAFF	TGCAGTGCTTACAAGAGGGACACTGAAGCTTTCTTT
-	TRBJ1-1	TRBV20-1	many	CSLKRTGTVDTEAFF	TGCAGCCTAAAACGGACCGGGACTGTGGACACTGAAGCTTTCTTT
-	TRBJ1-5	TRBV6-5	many	CASSPGLQQPQNF	TGTGCCAGCAGTCCGGGGCTTCAACAGCCCCAGAATTTT
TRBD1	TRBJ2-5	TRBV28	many	CASTQGQGNWETQYF	TGTGCCAGCACCCAGGGACAGGGGAATTGGGAGACCCAGTACTTC
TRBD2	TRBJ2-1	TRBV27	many	CASSLGLAGRDEQFF	TGTGCCAGCAGTTTAGGACTAGCGGGGAGGGATGAGCAGTTCTTC
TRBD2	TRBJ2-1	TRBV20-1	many	CSARDYGLVEEQFF	TGCAGTGCTAGAGATTACGGACTAGTAGAGGAGCAGTTCTTC
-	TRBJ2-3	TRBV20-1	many	CSAISPRGADTQYF	TGCAGTGCTATTTCCCCCAGAGGTGCAGATACGCAGTATTTT
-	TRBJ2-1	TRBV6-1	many	CASSPLANEQFF	TGTGCCAGCAGTCCCCTAGCGAATGAGCAGTTCTTC
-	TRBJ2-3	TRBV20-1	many	CSAPWTTSVDTQYF	TGCAGTGCACCTTGGACTACCTCGGTAGATACGCAGTATTTT
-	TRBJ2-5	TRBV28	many	CASSFSGGWETQYF	TGTGCCAGCAGTTTTTCGGGCGGTTGGGAGACCCAGTACTTC
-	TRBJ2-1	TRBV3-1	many	CASSQGQAGSNEQFF	TGTGCCAGCAGCCAAGGGCAGGCGGGGTCGAATGAGCAGTTCTTC
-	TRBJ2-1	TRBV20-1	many	CSPWGPRSYNEQFF	TGCAGCCCCTGGGGGCCCCGCTCCTACAATGAGCAGTTCTTC
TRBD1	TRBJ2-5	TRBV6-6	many	CASRDRGGIAEETQYF	TGTGCCAGTCGGGACAGGGGAGGTATAGCGGAAGAGACCCAGTACTTC
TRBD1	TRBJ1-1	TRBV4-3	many	CASSSRQGARTEAFF	TGCGCCAGCAGCTCTCGACAGGGGGCGCGTACTGAAGCTTTCTTT
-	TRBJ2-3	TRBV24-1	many	CATSEPRGATPNTQYF	TGTGCCACCAGTGAGCCACGGGGGGCCACCCCCAATACGCAGTATTTT